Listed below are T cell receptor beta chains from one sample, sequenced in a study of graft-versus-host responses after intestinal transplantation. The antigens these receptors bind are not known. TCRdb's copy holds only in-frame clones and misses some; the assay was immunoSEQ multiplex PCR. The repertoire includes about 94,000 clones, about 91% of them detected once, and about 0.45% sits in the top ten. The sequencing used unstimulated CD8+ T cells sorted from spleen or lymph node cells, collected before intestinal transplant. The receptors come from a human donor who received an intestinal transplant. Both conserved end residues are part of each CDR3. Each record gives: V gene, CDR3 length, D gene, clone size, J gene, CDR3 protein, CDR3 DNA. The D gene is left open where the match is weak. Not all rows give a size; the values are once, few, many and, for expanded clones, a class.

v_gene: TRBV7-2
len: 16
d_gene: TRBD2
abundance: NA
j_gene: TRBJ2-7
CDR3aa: CASSPSGGDYSYEQYF
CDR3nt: TGTGCCAGCAGCCCATCCGGGGGGGATTACTCCTACGAGCAGTACTTC

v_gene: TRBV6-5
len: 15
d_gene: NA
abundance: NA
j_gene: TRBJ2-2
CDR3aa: CASSYSLALDGELFF
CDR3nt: TGTGCCAGCAGTTACTCCCTAGCCTTAGACGGGGAGCTGTTTTTT

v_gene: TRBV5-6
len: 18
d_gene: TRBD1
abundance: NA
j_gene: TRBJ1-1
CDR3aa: CASSKIFYTGGMNTEAFF
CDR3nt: TGTGCCAGCAGCAAAATATTTTATACAGGGGGCATGAACACTGAAGCTTTCTTT

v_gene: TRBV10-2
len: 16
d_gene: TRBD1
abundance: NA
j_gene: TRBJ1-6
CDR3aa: CAVRPQGEGYNSPLHF
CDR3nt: TGCGCCGTCCGACCCCAGGGGGAAGGATATAATTCACCCCTCCACTTT

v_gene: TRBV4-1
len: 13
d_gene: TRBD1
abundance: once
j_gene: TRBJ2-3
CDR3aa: CASSHTGEDTQYF
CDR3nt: TGCGCCAGCAGCCACACAGGGGAAGATACGCAGTATTTT

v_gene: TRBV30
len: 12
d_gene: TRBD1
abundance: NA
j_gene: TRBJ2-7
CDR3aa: CAYGQGVGEQYF
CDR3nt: TGTGCCTATGGACAGGGAGTCGGCGAGCAGTACTTC

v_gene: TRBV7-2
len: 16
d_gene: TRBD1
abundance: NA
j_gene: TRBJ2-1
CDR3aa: CASSLDGTGLYNEQFF
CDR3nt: TGTGCCAGCAGCTTAGACGGGACAGGGCTGTACAATGAGCAGTTCTTC

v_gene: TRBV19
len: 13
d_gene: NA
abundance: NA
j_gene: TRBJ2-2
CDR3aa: CASSMQAGGELFF
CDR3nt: TGTGCCAGTAGTATGCAGGCTGGGGGGGAGCTGTTTTTT

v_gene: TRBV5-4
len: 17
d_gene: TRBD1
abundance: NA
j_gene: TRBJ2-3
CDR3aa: CASSTTAGGASTDTQYF
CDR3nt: TGTGCCAGCAGCACGACGGCAGGGGGAGCTAGCACAGATACGCAGTATTTT

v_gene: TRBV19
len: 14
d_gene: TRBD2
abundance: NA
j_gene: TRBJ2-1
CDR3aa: CASTLAGGYNEQFF
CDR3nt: TGTGCCAGTACACTAGCGGGAGGGTACAATGAGCAGTTCTTC

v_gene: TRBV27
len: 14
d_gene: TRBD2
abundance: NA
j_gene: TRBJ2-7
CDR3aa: CASSLTAGGPEQYF
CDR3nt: TGTGCCAGCAGTTTAACAGCGGGAGGCCCCGAGCAGTACTTC

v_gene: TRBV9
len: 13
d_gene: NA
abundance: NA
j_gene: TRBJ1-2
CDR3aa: CASSDREDYGYTF
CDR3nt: TGTGCCAGCAGCGACAGGGAAGACTATGGCTACACCTTC